This T cell receptor (beta chain) was obtained from a study of T cells in Graves' hyperthyroidism and ophthalmopathy. The study, taken as a whole, reports: Expanded thyroid clonotypes (above 0.001) were mostly also found in blood. Prediction of ophthalmopathy progression came a median approximately 6.6 months pre-onset.

Amplification of TCR beta CDR3 regions used RNA as the template. The TCR CDR3 first-round RT-PCR relied on the HTBI primer set. TCRdb re-derived calls from the multiplex PCR reads in MiXCR, one entry per CDR3 protein. The sample holds 350,000 to 400,000 distinct CDR3 sequences; about 16% are singletons and the top ten take 30% to 35%. This clonotype was observed a handful of times. Its target is unknown. There are 13 residues in the CDR3. The V and J ends lost 3 bases and 5 bases, in that order; junction bases with no gene match: 6. The germline CDR1 and CDR2 sequences are DFQATT and SNEGSKA (reference sequence).

This chain links TRBV20-1 with TRBJ2-7; 8 positions agree with TRBD2. The sample was blood. This TCR was sampled from a woman between 25 and 40 years old with Graves' hyperthyroidism. The CDR3 is CSARPGRADEQYF. The CDR3 DNA follows: TGCAGTGCTAGGCCCGGGAGGGCCGACGAGCAGTACTTC.